Here is one T cell receptor beta chain with its context. Its antigen is still unknown. TEMRA cells were FACS-enriched, and CD8+ and CD4+ T cells were isolated negatively. cDNA came from about 0.5 to 1 ug RNA primed by random hexamers. Amplification of TCR beta CDR3 across 54 Vbeta and 13 Jbeta was performed with immunoSEQ multiplex PCR. TCRdb recomputed calls from the immunoSEQ multiplex PCR reads with MiXCR, one row per CDR3 protein. The sample lists under 200,000 distinct CDR3 sequences, about 95% occurring once. Trimming cost V 0 bases and J 11 bases, with 4 bases left between them. This CDR3 contains 11 residues. The V gene's germline CDR1 is LNHNV and CDR2 YYDKDF (reference sequence). The data derive from a study of CD8 T cells in Susac syndrome. Overall study findings and caveats: As the study acknowledged, the number of individuals in its TCR sequencing and HLA analysis was relatively small.

The chain combines TRBV15 with TRBJ2-2; D gene unclear. The sequence was obtained from a human donor with multiple sclerosis. Source material: CD8+ T cells from PBMCs. The CDR3 region is CATSRDSELFF. The CDR3 DNA reads as TGTGCCACCAGCAGAGATTCCGAGCTGTTTTTT.